This T cell receptor beta chain was observed in a study of regulatory T cells in long-lasting Graves disease. The study, taken as a whole, reports: Persistent Graves' patients showed less TCR diversity than newly diagnosed ones.

Stated time point: persistent/refractory GD, antithyroid drugs over 5 years with positive TRAb. PBMC-derived RNA was used for the TCR library. On this clonotype: Its target is not known. This may stem from a read error, because a much larger clone lies one nucleotide away. Since no conserved phenylalanine or tryptophan closes the CDR3, a read error is the likely cause.

Library construction for TCR beta used iRepertoire HTBI primers and Arm-PCR of CDR3 regions. TCRdb recomputed calls from the multiplex PCR reads with MiXCR, one row per CDR3 protein. Of 500,000 to 800,000 distinct CDR3 sequences in the sample, 30% were seen once. This clonotype was sampled from a female donor with Graves disease. The sequencing used peripheral blood mononuclear cells (PBMCs), collected when the disease was refractory, from a patient treated with antithyroid drugs.

CDR3 bases: TGTGCCAGCGTAATGAACACTGAAGCTTTCTCT. As protein: CASVMNTEAFS. The chain has TRBV28 and TRBJ1-1; D is unclear. V lost 8 bases, J lost 0 bases, and 4 bases lay in between. Germline CDR1 MDHEN, CDR2 SYDVKM. There are 11 residues in the CDR3.